One and the same sample provided the 7 T cell receptor beta chains below, sequenced in a study of identical twins. TCRdb re-analysed the 5' RACE reads in MiXCR, keeping a single row per CDR3 protein. The sample comprises more than 1.5 million distinct CDR3 sequences, around 29% of which are singletons, and 0.27% rests with the top ten. The specimen was cord blood. The receptors shown here come from a newborn girl in good health.

The sample holds one count of this clonotype. One base away lies a much larger clone, so this may be a sequencing read error. The chain uses TRBV3-1 and TRBJ1-5; D not resolved. Germline V gene data show CDR1 as LGHDT and CDR2 as YNNKEL (reference sequence). The CDR3 length is 12 residues. The CDR3 region has the DNA TGTACCAGCAGCCAAGAGGGTCAGCCCCAGCATTTT. Translated: CTSSQEGQPQHF.

Worth noting for this clonotype: This sequence may be a read error, since a much larger clone differs from it by one base. The chain is built from TRBV10-3 and TRBJ2-5; D unclear. The germline gives CDR1 ENHRY, CDR2 SYGVKD. Trimming pared 2 bases from V and 3 bases from J, leaving 7 bases between. The CDR3 loop spans 13 amino acids. In DNA form, the CDR3 reads TGTGCCATCAGTGAGCCACCAGAAGAGACCCAGTACTTC. Translation gives CAISEPPEETQYF.

V and J are TRBV3-1 and TRBJ2-5, with 8 bases that match TRBD2. From germline, CDR1 is LGHDT and CDR2 YNNKEL (reference sequence). The CDR3 consists of 14 residues. The J segment lost 11 bases and the V segment lost 2 bases, leaving 10 bases of the junction unmatched. The CDR3 loop is CASSQTGGLNEQYF. The DNA of the CDR3 is TGTGCCAGCAGCCAAACGGGGGGGCTAAATGAGCAGTACTTC.

This chain links TRBV11-2 with TRBJ2-1; possibly TRBD2 for D (6 bases). CDR1 is SGHAT, CDR2 FQNNGV, per germline. The V and J ends lost 6 bases and 10 bases respectively, with 16 bases between them. This CDR3 contains 13 residues. The CDR3 coding sequence is TGTGCCAGCAGACCAACGGGGGTAGGGGAGCAGTTCTTC. This encodes CASRPTGVGEQFF. Full variable domain (missing parts from reference TRBV11-2 and TRBJ2-1): EAGVAQSPRYKIIEKRQSVAFWCNPISGHATLYWYQQILGQGPKLLIQFQNNGVVDDSQLPKDRFSAERLKGVDSTLKIQPAKLEDSAVYLCASRPTGVGEQFFGPGTRLTVL.

This clonotype was counted a few times. This rearrangement joins TRBV28 to TRBJ2-7; tentative D call: TRBD1 (6 bases). Germline V gene data show CDR1 as MDHEN and CDR2 as SYDVKM. Trimming cost V 0 bases and J 0 bases, with 18 bases left between them. This CDR3 contains 18 residues. The CDR3 DNA reads TGTGCCAGCAGTTTATGGGGCACTTACCGGGACAACTCCTACGAGCAGTACTTC. Translated, it gives CASSLWGTYRDNSYEQYF.

This clonotype was seen more than once but under ten times. The CDR3 protein is CASSALSGIFTDTQYF. CDR3 bases: TGTGCCAGCAGTGCCCTGAGCGGGATTTTCACAGATACGCAGTATTTT. This chain links TRBV2 with TRBJ2-3; the match to TRBD2 covers 7 bases. Germline V gene data show CDR1 as SNHLY and CDR2 as FYNNEI. The CDR3 loop spans 16 amino acids. V was clipped by 4 bases and J by 2 bases; unmatched bases: 9.

This clonotype was detected only a few times. This chain joins TRBV28 and TRBJ1-2; perhaps TRBD1 as D (5 bases). Germline-derived CDR1 and CDR2 are MDHEN and SYDVKM. The V gene lost 2 bases and the J gene lost 6 bases, with 22 bases spanning the gap. The CDR3 runs 17 residues. The CDR3 DNA sequence: TGTGCCAGCAGTTTAGCCTACATCAGGGTCGTGGGGGATGGCTACACCTTC. Protein product: CASSLAYIRVVGDGYTF.